The clone carrying this T cell receptor beta chain was observed once. Germline CDR1 and CDR2: MNHEY and SMNVEV (reference sequence). The V and J ends lost 4 bases and 1 base respectively, with 10 bases between them. The CDR3 length is 14 residues. The authors' processing: Estimation of nucleated cell counts was performed using reference gene primer amplification. Profiled with immunoSEQ multiplex PCR; TCRdb holds only in-frame clones, not every one. V and J calls plus clone size are reproduced from that table; the DNA served to infer D and trimming. The data hold some 350,000 clones, with roughly 84% observed a single time. Those who participated ranged in age from roughly 18 to 89 years and resided in 20 to 30 US areas. Participant-given clinical history determined each cohort assignment. Before being deemed recovered, Cohort 3 donors had two negative PCRs, clearance, or symptom resolution. The sample is drawn from a study of blood T cell repertoires in COVID-19.

What was sequenced was PBMCs or T cells enriched from blood (not recorded which). This TCR derives from a woman in her twenties or thirties who had recovered from COVID-19. The V gene is TRBV27, the J gene TRBJ1-1; no firm D call. The CDR3 DNA reads as TGTGCCAGCAGTTCGGGTGGTTCGAACACTGAAGCTTTCTTT. It encodes CASSSGGSNTEAFF.